The 10 T cell receptor beta chains below come from one sample, sequenced in a study of CD8+ T cells in alopecia areata. After isolation, RNA underwent reverse transcription to generate cDNA as the sequencing template. The protocol was immunoSEQ multiplex PCR, while the TCRdb copy is restricted to in-frame clones and leaves out a portion. The sample shows 150,000 or so clones, less than 75% of them seen only once. The sample was CD8+ T cells sorted from blood, taken at week 0. These receptors came from a human donor with alopecia areata.

This clone appeared a few times. This chain uses TRBV25-1 with TRBJ2-7, with TRBD1 identical over 8 bases. J lost 0 bases, V lost 8 bases, and 3 bases had no gene match. The germline CDR1 and CDR2 sequences are MGHDK and SYGVNS. This CDR3 has 13 residues. CDR3 coding DNA: TGTGCCAGCCGGGACAGGAGCTCCTACGAGCAGTACTTC. Protein: CASRDRSSYEQYF.

CDR3 sequence (DNA): TGTGCCAGCAGCTCCGGGACAGGGAGCTCCTACAATGAGCAGTTCTTC. Translating gives CASSSGTGSSYNEQFF. The chain employs TRBV13 and TRBJ2-1; TRBD1 aligns across 9 bases. The trim removed 4 bases at V and 0 bases at J, leaving 4 bases unmatched. Germline V gives CDR1 PRHDT, CDR2 FYEKMQ (reference sequence). This CDR3 is 16 amino acids long.

The rearrangement uses TRBV13 and TRBJ1-4, with 7 bases that match TRBD1. The germline V gene encodes CDR1 PRHDT and CDR2 FYEKMQ (reference sequence). V lost 5 bases and J lost 8; bases outside the gene matches: 11. The CDR3 is 15 residues long. CDR3 nucleotide sequence: TGTGCCAGCAGCAGACGAGGGGGCGCATCCGAAAAACTGTTTTTT. This sequence encodes CASSRRGGASEKLFF.

The V and J genes are TRBV9 and TRBJ1-4, with a tentative D call TRBD1 (6 bases). V shed 2 bases and J shed 11 bases, with 19 bases lying between them. Germline loops: CDR1 SGDLS, CDR2 YYNGEE. The CDR3 runs 15 residues. CDR3 coding DNA: TGTGCCAGCAGCGTCAAACAGGGTGGGCTGGAGAAACTGTTTTTT. Residues: CASSVKQGGLEKLFF.

DNA for the CDR3: TGCGCCAGCAGCCCTGGACGGTGGGTGAACACTGAAGCTTTCTTT. Protein product: CASSPGRWVNTEAFF. V usage is TRBV4-1 and J usage is TRBJ1-1; unclear D gene. V gave up 4 bases and J gave up 0 bases, with 12 bases separating them. Germline V gene data show CDR1 as MGHRA and CDR2 as YSYEKL. This CDR3 has 15 residues.

Only a few counts were recorded for this clone. The rearrangement links TRBV7-9 to TRBJ2-5; D is undetermined. This CDR3 comprises 13 residues. In germline, CDR1 is SEHNR, CDR2 FQNEAQ (reference sequence). Trimming left V 5 bases short and J 10 bases short, with 17 bases between. The CDR3 DNA reads TGTGCCAGCAGCCCCGTCCTTAACCCGGACCAGTACTTC. This encodes CASSPVLNPDQYF.

V is TRBV11-3 and J is TRBJ1-2; no clear D gene. Between the trimmed V and J ends, which lost 0 bases and 6 bases, there was a span of 11 bases. There are 14 residues in the CDR3. The germline gives CDR1 SGHNT, CDR2 YENEEA. The CDR3 sequence: CASSLDGRVDGYTF. CDR3 DNA: TGTGCCAGCAGCTTAGATGGGAGGGTTGATGGCTACACCTTC.

CDR3: CASSLGTVSNEQYF. CDR3 bases: TGTGCCAGCAGCTTAGGGACAGTTTCCAACGAGCAGTACTTC. The chain links TRBV13 to TRBJ2-7; a weak D match, TRBD1 (5 bases). This CDR3 has 14 residues. V was shortened by 0 bases and J by 5 bases, with 11 bases between the two germline ends. Germline values: CDR1 PRHDT, CDR2 FYEKMQ (reference sequence). Variable domain in full (rest from reference TRBV13 and TRBJ2-7): AAGVIQSPRHLIKEKRETATLKCYPIPRHDTVYWYQQGPGQDPQFLISFYEKMQSDKGSIPDRFSAQQFSDYHSELNMSSLELGDSALYFCASSLGTVSNEQYFGPGTRLTVT.

This clone has more than one count but fewer than ten. The rearrangement links TRBV29-1 to TRBJ2-1; D call uncertain. V lost 4 bases, J lost 0 bases, and 10 bases lay in between. Germline CDR1 is SQVTM and CDR2 is ANQGSEA. This CDR3 is 14 amino acids long. CDR3 sequence (DNA): TGCAGCGTTGTATGGACGTACTCCTACAATGAGCAGTTCTTC. It codes for CSVVWTYSYNEQFF.

J is TRBJ1-6 and V is TRBV5-1; D call uncertain. Trimming shortened V by 5 bases and J by 4 bases, and 10 bases separated the two germline ends. Germline assignment: CDR1 SGHRS and CDR2 YFSETQ. The CDR3 sequence is 14 residues long. The CDR3 here is CASRESGYNSPLHF. CDR3 DNA: TGCGCCAGCAGAGAATCGGGTTATAATTCACCCCTCCACTTT.